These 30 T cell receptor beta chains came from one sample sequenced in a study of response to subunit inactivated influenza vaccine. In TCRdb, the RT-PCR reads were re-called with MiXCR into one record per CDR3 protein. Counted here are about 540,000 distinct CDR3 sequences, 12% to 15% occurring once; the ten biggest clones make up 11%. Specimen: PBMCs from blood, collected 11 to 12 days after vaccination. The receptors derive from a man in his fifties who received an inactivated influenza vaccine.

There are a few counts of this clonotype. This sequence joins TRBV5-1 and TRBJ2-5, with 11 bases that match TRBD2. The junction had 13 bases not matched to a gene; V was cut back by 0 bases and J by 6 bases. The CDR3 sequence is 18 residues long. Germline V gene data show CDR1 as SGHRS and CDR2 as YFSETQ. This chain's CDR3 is CASSLDPTSGAGSKTQYF. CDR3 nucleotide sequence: TGCGCCAGCAGCTTGGATCCGACTAGCGGGGCTGGGAGTAAGACCCAGTACTTC.

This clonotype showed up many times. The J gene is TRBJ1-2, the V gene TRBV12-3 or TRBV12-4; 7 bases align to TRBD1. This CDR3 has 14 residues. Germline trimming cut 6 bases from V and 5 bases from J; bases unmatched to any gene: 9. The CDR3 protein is CASSSNRDSYGYTF. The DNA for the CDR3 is TGTGCCAGCAGCTCCAATAGGGACAGTTATGGCTACACCTTC.

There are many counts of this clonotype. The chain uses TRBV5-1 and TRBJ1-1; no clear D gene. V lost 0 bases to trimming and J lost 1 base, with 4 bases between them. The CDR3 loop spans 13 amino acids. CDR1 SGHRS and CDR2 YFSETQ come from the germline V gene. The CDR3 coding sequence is TGCGCCAGCAGCTTGGGCGAGAACACTGAAGCTTTCTTT. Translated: CASSLGENTEAFF.

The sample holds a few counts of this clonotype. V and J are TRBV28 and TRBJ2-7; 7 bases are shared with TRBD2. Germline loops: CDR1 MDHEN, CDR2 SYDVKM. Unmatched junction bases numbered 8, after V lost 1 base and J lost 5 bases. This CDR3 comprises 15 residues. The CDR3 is CASSLLRGTTDEQYF. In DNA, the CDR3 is TGTGCCAGCAGTTTATTACGAGGGACTACGGACGAGCAGTACTTC.

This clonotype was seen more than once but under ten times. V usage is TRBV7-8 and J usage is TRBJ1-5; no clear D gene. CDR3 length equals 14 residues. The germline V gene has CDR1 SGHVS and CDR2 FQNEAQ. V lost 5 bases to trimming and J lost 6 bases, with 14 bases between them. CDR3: CASSPRRGGQPQHF. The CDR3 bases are TGTGCCAGCAGCCCACGACGGGGAGGTCAGCCCCAGCATTTT. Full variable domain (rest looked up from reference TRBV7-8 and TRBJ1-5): GAGVSQSPRYKVAKRGQDVALRCDPISGHVSLFWYQQALGQGPEFLTYFQNEAQLDKSGLPSDRFFAERPEGSVSTLKIQRTQQEDSAVYLCASSPRRGGQPQHFGDGTRLSIL.

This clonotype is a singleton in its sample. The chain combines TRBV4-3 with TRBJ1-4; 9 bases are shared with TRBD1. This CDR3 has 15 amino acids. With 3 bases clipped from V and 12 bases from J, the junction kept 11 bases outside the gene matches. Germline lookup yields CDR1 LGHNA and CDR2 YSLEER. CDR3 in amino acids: CASSQEQGAGEELFF. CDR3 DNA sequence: TGCGCCAGCAGCCAGGAACAGGGGGCCGGTGAGGAACTGTTTTTT.

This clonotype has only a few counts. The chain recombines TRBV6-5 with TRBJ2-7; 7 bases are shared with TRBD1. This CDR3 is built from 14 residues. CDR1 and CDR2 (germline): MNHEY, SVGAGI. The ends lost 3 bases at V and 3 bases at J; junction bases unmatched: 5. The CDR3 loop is CASSYSQGVYEQYF. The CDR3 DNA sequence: TGTGCCAGCAGTTATTCTCAGGGGGTCTACGAGCAGTACTTC.

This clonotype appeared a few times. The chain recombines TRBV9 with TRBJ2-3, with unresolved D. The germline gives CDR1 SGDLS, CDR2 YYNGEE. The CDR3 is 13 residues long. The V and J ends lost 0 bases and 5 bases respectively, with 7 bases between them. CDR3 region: CASSVGEGDTQYF. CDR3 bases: TGTGCCAGCAGCGTAGGGGAAGGAGATACGCAGTATTTT.

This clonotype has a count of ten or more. The CDR3: CASSPRREAPTDTQYF. CDR3 coding DNA: TGTGCCAGCTCACCCCGGCGGGAGGCCCCCACAGATACGCAGTATTTT. V and J are TRBV18 and TRBJ2-3; 8 bases agree with TRBD2. After removal of 3 bases from V and 2 bases from J, the junction contained 7 bases not matched to a gene. The CDR3 consists of 16 residues. CDR1 KGHSH and CDR2 LQKENI come from the germline V gene.

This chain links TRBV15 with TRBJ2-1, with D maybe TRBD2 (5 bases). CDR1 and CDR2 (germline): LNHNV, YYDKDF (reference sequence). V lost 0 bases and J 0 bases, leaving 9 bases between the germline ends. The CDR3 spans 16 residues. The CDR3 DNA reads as TGTGCCACCAGCAGAGAGGACTTCTTCTCCTACAATGAGCAGTTCTTC. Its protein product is CATSREDFFSYNEQFF.

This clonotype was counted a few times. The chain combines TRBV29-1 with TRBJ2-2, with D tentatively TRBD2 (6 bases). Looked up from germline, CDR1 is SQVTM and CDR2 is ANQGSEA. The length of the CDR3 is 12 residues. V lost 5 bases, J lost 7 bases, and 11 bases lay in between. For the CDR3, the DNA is TGCAGCGTTACTCGGGGGAGCGGGGAGCTGTTTTTT. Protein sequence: CSVTRGSGELFF.

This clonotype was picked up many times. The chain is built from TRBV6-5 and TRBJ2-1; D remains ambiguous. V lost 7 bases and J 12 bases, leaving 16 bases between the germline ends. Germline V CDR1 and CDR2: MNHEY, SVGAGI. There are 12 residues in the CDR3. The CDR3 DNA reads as TGTGCCAGCACCCCGGACCACTACAGGCAGTTCTTC. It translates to CASTPDHYRQFF.

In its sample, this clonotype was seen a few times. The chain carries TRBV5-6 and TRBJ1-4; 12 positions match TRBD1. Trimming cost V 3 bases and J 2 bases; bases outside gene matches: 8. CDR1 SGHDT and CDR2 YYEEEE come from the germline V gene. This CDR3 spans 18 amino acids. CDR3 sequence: CASSSPGQGAITNEKLFF. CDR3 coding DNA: TGTGCCAGCAGCTCTCCGGGACAGGGGGCGATTACTAATGAAAAACTGTTTTTT.

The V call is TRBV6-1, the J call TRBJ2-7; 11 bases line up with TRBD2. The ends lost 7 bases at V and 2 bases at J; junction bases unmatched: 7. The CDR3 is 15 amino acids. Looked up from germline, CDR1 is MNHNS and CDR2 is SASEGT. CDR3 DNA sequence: TGTGCCAGCACCGGGACTAGCGGACTAACCTACGAGCAGTACTTC. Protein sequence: CASTGTSGLTYEQYF.

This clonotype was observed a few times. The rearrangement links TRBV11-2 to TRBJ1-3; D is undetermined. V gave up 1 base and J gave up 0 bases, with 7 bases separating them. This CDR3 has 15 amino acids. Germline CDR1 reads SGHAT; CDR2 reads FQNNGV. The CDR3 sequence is CASSLVHRSGNTIYF. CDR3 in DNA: TGTGCCAGCAGCTTAGTGCACCGCTCTGGAAACACCATATATTTT.

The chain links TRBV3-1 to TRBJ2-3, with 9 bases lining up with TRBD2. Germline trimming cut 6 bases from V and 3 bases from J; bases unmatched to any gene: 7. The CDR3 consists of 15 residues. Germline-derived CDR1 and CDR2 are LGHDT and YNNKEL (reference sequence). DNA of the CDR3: TGTGCCAGCAGTACAAGCGGGGGGTTGACAGATACGCAGTATTTT. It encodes CASSTSGGLTDTQYF.

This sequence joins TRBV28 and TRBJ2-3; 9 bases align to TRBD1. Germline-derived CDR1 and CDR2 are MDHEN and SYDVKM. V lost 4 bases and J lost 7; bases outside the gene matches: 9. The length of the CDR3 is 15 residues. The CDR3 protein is CASSSGPGQGYTQYF. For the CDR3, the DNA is TGTGCCAGCAGTTCTGGTCCCGGACAGGGGTATACGCAGTATTTT. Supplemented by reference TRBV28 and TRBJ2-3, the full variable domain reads DVKVTQSSRYLVKRTGEKVFLECVQDMDHENMFWYRQDPGLGLRLIYFSYDVKMKEKGDIPEGYSVSREKKERFSLILESASTNQTSMYLCASSSGPGQGYTQYFGPGTRLTVL.

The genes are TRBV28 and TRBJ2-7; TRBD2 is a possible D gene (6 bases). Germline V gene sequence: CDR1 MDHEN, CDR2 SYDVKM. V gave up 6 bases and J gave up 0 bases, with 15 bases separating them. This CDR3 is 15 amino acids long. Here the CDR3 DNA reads TGTGCCAGCAGCGCCCCGGGACTGTCCTCCTACGAGCAGTACTTC. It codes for CASSAPGLSSYEQYF. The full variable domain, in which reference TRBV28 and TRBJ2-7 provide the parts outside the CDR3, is DVKVTQSSRYLVKRTGEKVFLECVQDMDHENMFWYRQDPGLGLRLIYFSYDVKMKEKGDIPEGYSVSREKKERFSLILESASTNQTSMYLCASSAPGLSSYEQYFGPGTRLTVT.

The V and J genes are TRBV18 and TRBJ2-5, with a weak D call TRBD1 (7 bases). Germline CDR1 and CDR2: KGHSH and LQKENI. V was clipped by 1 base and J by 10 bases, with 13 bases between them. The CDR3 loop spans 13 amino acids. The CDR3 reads CASSPQGTAGQYF. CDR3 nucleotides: TGTGCCAGCTCACCACAGGGGACAGCGGGCCAGTACTTC.

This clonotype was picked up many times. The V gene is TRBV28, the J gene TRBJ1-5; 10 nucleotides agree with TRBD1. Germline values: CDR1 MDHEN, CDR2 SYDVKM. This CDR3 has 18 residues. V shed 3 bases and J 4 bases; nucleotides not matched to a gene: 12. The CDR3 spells CASSLMIADRGRNQPQHF. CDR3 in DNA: TGTGCCAGCAGTTTGATGATCGCGGACAGGGGGAGGAATCAGCCCCAGCATTTT.

CDR3 loop: CSVEARGNSYEQYF. The DNA for the CDR3 is TGCAGCGTTGAGGCGCGCGGTAACTCCTACGAGCAGTACTTC. The V call is TRBV29-1, the J call TRBJ2-7; D gene unclear. The CDR3 loop spans 14 amino acids. Per germline, CDR1 SQVTM and CDR2 ANQGSEA. Deletions cut 3 bases from V and 0 bases from J, with 12 bases between.

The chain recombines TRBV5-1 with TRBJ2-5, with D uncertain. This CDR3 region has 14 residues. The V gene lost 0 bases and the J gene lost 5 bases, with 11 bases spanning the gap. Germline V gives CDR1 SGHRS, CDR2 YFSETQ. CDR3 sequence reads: CASSLDGQDETQYF. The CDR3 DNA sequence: TGCGCCAGCAGCTTGGACGGGCAGGACGAGACCCAGTACTTC.

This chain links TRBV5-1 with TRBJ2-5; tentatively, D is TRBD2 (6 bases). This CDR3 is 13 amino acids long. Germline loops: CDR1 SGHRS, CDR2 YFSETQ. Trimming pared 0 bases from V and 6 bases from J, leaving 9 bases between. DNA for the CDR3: TGCGCCAGCAGCTTGGCGGGGGAAAAGACCCAGTACTTC. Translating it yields CASSLAGEKTQYF.

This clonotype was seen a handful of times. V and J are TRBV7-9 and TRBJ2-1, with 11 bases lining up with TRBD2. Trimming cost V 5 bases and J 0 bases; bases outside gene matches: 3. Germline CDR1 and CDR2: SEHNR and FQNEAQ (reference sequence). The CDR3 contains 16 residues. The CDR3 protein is CASSALAGVSYNEQFF. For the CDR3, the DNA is TGTGCCAGCAGCGCACTAGCGGGAGTCTCCTACAATGAGCAGTTCTTC.

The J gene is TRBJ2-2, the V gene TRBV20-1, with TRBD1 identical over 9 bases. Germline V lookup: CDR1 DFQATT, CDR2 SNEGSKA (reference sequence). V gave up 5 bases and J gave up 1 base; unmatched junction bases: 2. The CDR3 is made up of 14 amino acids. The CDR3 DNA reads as TGCAGTGCTTTGGACAGGGGGAACACCGGGGAGCTGTTTTTT. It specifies CSALDRGNTGELFF.

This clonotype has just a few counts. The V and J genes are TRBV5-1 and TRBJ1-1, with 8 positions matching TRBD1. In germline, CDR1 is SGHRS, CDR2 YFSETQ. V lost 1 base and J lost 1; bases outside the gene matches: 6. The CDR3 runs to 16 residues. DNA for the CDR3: TGCGCCAGCAGCTTGTCCCAGGGGGCTAAGAACACTGAAGCTTTCTTT. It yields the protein CASSLSQGAKNTEAFF.

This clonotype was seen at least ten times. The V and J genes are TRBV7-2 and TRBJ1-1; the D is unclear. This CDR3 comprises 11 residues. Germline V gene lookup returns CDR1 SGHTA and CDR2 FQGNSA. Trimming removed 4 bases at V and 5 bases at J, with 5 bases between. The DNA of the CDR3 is TGTGCCAGCAGCTCCGGGACTGAAGCTTTCTTT. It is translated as CASSSGTEAFF.

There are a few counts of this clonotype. CDR3 region: CASSLEGRGSGELFF. The CDR3 DNA reads as TGCGCCAGCAGCTTGGAAGGCAGGGGATCCGGGGAGCTGTTTTTT. The rearrangement uses TRBV5-1 and TRBJ2-2; a possible D gene is TRBD1 (6 bases). The germline V gene encodes CDR1 SGHRS and CDR2 YFSETQ. The CDR3 covers 15 residues. V dropped 0 bases and J dropped 6 bases, with 12 bases sitting between them.

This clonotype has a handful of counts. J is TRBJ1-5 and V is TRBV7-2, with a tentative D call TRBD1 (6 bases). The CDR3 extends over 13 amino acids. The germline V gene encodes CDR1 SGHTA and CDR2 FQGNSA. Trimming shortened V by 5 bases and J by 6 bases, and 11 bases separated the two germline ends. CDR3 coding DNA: TGTGCCAGCAGCAAAGGGGGGTCTCAGCCCCAGCATTTT. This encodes CASSKGGSQPQHF.

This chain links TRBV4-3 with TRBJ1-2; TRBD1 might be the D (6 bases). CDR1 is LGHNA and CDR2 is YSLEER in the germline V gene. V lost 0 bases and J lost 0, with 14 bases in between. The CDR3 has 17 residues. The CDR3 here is CASSQDGGRIPNYGYTF. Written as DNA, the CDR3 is TGCGCCAGCAGCCAAGATGGGGGCAGGATCCCTAACTATGGCTACACCTTC.